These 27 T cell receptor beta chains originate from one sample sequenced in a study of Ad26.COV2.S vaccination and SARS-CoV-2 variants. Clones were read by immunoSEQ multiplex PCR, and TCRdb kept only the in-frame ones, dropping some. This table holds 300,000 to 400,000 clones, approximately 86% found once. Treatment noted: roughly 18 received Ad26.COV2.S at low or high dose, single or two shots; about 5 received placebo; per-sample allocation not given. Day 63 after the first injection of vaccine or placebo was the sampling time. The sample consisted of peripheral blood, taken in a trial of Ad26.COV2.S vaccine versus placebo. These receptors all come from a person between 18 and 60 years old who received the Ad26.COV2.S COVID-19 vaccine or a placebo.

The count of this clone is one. The CDR3 protein is CASSPYASGANVLTF. The CDR3 coding sequence is TGTGCCAGCAGCCCCTATGCCTCTGGGGCCAACGTCCTGACTTTC. The genes are TRBV9 and TRBJ2-6; no definite D call. V was cut by 4 bases and J by 0 bases, with 8 bases left in between. The CDR3 runs to 15 residues. Germline loops: CDR1 SGDLS, CDR2 YYNGEE.

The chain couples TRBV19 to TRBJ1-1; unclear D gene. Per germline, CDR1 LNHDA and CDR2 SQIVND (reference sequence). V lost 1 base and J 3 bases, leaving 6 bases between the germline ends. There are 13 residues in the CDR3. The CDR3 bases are TGTGCCAGTAGTATAGGGCAGTACACTGAAGCTTTCTTT. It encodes CASSIGQYTEAFF. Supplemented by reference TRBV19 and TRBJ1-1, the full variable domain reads DGGITQSPKYLFRKEGQNVTLSCEQNLNHDAMYWYRQDPGQGLRLIYYSQIVNDFQKGDIAEGYSVSREKKESFPLTVTSAQKNPTAFYLCASSIGQYTEAFFGQGTRLTVV.

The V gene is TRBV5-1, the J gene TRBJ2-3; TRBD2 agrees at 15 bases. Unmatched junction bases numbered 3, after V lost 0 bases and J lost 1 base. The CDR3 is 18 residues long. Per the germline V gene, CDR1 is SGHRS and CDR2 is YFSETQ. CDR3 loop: CASSLGGLAGGRTDTQYF. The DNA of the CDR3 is TGCGCCAGCAGCTTGGGTGGACTAGCGGGGGGGCGCACAGATACGCAGTATTTT. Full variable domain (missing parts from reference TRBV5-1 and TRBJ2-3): KAGVTQTPRYLIKTRGQQVTLSCSPISGHRSVSWYQQTPGQGLQFLFEYFSETQRNKGNFPGRFSGRQFSNSRSEMNVSTLELGDSALYLCASSLGGLAGGRTDTQYFGPGTRLTVL.

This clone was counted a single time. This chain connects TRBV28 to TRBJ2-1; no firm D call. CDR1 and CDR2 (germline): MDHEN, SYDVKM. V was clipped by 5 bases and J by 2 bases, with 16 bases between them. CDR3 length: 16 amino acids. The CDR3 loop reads CASSPGQVNAYNEQFF. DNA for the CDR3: TGTGCCAGCAGTCCCGGCCAAGTTAATGCCTACAATGAGCAGTTCTTC. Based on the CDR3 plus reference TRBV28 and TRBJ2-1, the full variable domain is DVKVTQSSRYLVKRTGEKVFLECVQDMDHENMFWYRQDPGLGLRLIYFSYDVKMKEKGDIPEGYSVSREKKERFSLILESASTNQTSMYLCASSPGQVNAYNEQFFGPGTRLTVL.

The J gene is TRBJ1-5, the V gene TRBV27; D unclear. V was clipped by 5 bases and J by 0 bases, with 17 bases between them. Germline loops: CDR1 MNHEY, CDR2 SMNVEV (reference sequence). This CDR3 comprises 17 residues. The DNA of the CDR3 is TGTGCCAGCAGTACCCGTTTAGTACACCATAGCAATCAGCCCCAGCATTTT. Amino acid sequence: CASSTRLVHHSNQPQHF.

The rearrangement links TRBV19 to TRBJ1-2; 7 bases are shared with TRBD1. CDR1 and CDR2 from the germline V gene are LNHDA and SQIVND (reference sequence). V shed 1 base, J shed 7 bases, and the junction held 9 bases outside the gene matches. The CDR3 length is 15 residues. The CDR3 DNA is TGTGCCAGTAGTATAGGGGGACAGAGGAGGAGTGGCTACACCTTC. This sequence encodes CASSIGGQRRSGYTF.

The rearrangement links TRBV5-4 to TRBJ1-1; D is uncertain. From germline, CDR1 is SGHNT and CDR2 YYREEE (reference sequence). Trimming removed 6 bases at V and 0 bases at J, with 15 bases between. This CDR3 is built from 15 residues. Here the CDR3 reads CASTNEGLMNTEAFF. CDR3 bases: TGTGCCAGCACAAACGAAGGGCTTATGAACACTGAAGCTTTCTTT.

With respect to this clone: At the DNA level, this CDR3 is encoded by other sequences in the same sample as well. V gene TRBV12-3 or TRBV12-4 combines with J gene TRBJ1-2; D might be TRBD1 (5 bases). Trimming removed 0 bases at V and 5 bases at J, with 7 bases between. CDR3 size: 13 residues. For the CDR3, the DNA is TGTGCCAGCAGTTTAGCAGGGGATTATGGCTACACCTTC. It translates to CASSLAGDYGYTF.

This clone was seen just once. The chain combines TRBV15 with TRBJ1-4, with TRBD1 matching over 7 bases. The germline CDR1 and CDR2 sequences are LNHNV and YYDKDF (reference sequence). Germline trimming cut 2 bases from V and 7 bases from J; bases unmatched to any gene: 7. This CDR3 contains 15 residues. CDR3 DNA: TGTGCCACCAGCAGACGGAGGCAGGGGGTTGAAAAACTGTTTTTT. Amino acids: CATSRRRQGVEKLFF.

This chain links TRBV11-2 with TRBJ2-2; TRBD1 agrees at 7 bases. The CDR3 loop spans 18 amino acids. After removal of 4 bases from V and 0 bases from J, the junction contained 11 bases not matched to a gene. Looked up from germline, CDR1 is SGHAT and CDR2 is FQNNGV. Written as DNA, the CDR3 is TGTGCCAGCAGCTCGTCATACTACAGGGGCCCGAACACCGGGGAGCTGTTTTTT. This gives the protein CASSSSYYRGPNTGELFF.

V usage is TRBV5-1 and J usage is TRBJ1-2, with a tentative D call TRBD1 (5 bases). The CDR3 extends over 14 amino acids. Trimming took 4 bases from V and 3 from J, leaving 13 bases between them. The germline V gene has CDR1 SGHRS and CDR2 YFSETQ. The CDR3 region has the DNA TGCGCCAGCAGCCCCGCCTGGGGGGACTATGGCTACACCTTC. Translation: CASSPAWGDYGYTF.

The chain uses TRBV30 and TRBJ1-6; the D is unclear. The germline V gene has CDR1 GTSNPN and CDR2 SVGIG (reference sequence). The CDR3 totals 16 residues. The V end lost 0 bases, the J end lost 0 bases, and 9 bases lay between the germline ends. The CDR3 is CAWSVRQASYNSPLHF. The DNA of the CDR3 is TGTGCCTGGAGTGTACGGCAGGCCTCCTATAATTCACCCCTCCACTTT.

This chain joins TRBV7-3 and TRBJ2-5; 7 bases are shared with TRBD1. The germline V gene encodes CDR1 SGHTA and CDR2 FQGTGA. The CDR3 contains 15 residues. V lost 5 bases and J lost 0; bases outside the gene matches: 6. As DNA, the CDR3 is TGTGCCAGCAGCAAACAGGGGAGTCACCAAGAGACCCAGTACTTC. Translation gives CASSKQGSHQETQYF.

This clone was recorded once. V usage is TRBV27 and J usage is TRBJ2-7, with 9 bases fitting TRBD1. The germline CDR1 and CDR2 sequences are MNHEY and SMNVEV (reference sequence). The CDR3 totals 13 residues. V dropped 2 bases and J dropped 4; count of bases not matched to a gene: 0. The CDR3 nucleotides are TGTGCCAGCAGTTTAGGGACAGGGTACGAGCAGTACTTC. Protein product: CASSLGTGYEQYF.

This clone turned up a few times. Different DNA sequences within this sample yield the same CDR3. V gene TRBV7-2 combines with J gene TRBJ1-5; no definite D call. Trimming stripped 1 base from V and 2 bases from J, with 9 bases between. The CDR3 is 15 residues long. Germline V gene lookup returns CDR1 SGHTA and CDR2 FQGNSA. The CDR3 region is CASSLEGSGNQPQHF. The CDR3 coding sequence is TGTGCCAGCAGCTTAGAAGGTTCCGGCAATCAGCCCCAGCATTTT.

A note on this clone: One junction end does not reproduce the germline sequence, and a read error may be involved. In nucleotides, the CDR3 is TGTGCCAGTACCCAAAGTGGCAGGGGGCTATTATTT. Translation gives CASTQSGRGLLF. This rearrangement joins TRBV19 to TRBJ1-1; 8 nucleotides agree with TRBD1. The V gene's germline CDR1 is LNHDA and CDR2 SQIVND (reference sequence). The CDR3 runs 12 residues.

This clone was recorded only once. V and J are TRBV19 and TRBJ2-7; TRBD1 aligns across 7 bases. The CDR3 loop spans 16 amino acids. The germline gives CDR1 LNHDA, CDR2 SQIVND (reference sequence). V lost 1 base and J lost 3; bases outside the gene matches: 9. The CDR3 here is CASSIAGTGAHYEQYF. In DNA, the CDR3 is TGTGCCAGTAGTATAGCGGGAACAGGGGCACACTACGAGCAGTACTTC. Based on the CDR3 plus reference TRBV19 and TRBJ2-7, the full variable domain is DGGITQSPKYLFRKEGQNVTLSCEQNLNHDAMYWYRQDPGQGLRLIYYSQIVNDFQKGDIAEGYSVSREKKESFPLTVTSAQKNPTAFYLCASSIAGTGAHYEQYFGPGTRLTVT.

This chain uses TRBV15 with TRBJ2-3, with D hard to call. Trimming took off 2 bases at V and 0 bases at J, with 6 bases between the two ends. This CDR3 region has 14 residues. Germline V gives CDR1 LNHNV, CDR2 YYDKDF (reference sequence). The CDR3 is CATSRSGSTDTQYF. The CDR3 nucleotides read TGTGCCACCAGCAGATCTGGGAGCACAGATACGCAGTATTTT.

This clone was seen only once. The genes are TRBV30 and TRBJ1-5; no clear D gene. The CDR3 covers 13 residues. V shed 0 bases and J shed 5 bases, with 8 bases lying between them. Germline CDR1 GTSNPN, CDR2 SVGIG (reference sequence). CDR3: CAWSVLGDQPQHF. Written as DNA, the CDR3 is TGTGCCTGGAGTGTACTTGGGGATCAGCCCCAGCATTTT.

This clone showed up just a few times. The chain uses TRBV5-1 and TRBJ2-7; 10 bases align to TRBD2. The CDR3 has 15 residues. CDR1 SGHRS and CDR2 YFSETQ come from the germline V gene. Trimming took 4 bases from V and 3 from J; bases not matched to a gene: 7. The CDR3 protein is CASSPLAGGNYEQYF. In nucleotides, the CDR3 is TGCGCCAGCAGCCCTTTAGCGGGGGGCAACTACGAGCAGTACTTC.

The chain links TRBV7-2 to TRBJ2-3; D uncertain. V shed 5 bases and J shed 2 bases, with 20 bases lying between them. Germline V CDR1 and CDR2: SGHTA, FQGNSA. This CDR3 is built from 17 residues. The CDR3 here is CASSHRVLLDPTDTQYF. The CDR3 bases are TGTGCCAGCAGCCATCGAGTCTTACTGGATCCCACAGATACGCAGTATTTT. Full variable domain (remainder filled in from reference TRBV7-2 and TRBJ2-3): GAGVSQSPSNKVTEKGKDVELRCDPISGHTALYWYRQSLGQGLEFLIYFQGNSAPDKSGLPSDRFSAERTGGSVSTLTIQRTQQEDSAVYLCASSHRVLLDPTDTQYFGPGTRLTVL.

Here the CDR3 DNA reads TGCGCCAGCGACGACAGGACTTACGAGCAGTACTTC. Its translation is CASDDRTYEQYF. The chain employs TRBV23-1 and TRBJ2-7, with D possibly TRBD1 on 6 matching bases. TRBV23-1 is an ORF, and what it does is uncertain. The CDR3 runs to 12 residues. V was cut by 8 bases and J by 4 bases, with 12 bases left in between.

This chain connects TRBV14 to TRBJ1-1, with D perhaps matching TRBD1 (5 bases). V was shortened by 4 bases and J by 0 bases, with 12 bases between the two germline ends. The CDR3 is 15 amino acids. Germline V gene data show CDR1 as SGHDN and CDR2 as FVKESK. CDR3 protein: CASSPRDLMNTEAFF. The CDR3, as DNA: TGTGCCAGCAGCCCCCGGGACCTCATGAACACTGAAGCTTTCTTT.

As DNA, the CDR3 is TGTGCCAGCTCACCATTGAGGGTCAAGACAGGGGGTAACACAGATACGCAGTATTTT. It is translated as CASSPLRVKTGGNTDTQYF. This chain links TRBV18 with TRBJ2-3, with TRBD1 matching over 9 bases. The germline gives CDR1 KGHSH, CDR2 LQKENI. The ends lost 2 bases at V and 2 bases at J; junction bases unmatched: 14. The CDR3 spans 19 residues.

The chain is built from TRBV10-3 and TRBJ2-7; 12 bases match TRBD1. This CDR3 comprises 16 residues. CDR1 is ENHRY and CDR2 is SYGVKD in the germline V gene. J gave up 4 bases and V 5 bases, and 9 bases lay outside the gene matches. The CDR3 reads CAISSPGQGASYEQYF. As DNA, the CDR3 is TGTGCCATCAGTTCCCCGGGACAGGGGGCCTCGTACGAGCAGTACTTC.

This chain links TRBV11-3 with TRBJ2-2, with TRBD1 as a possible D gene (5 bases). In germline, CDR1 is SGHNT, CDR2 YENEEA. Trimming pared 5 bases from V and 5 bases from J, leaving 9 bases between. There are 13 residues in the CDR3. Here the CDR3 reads CASSKGVTGELFF. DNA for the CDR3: TGTGCCAGCAGCAAAGGGGTGACCGGGGAGCTGTTTTTT. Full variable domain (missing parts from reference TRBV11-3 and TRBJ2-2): EAGVVQSPRYKIIEKKQPVAFWCNPISGHNTLYWYLQNLGQGPELLIRYENEEAVDDSQLPKDRFSAERLKGVDSTLKIQPAELGDSAVYLCASSKGVTGELFFGEGSRLTVL.

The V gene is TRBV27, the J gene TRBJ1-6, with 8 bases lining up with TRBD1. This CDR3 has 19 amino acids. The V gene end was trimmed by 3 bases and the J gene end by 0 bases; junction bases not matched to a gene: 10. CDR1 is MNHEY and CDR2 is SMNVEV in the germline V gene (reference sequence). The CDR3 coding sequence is TGTGCCAGCAGTTTCGGGCAGGGGGCACGGGGCTCCTATAATTCACCCCTCCACTTT. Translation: CASSFGQGARGSYNSPLHF.